The TCR beta chain described here comes from a study of blood T cell repertoires in COVID-19. About the research overall: COVID-19 samples from acute and convalescent phases originated in the United States, Italy and Spain.

After removal of 0 bases from V and 2 bases from J, the junction contained 5 bases not matched to a gene. The CDR3 contains 16 residues. Germline CDR1 and CDR2: SGHDT and YYEEEE. Clones were read by immunoSEQ multiplex PCR, and TCRdb kept only the in-frame ones, dropping some. The repertoire holds fewer than 80,000 clones, with 90% as singletons. This clonotype was sampled from a human donor in a cohort sampled during active COVID-19. V is TRBV5-6 and J is TRBJ2-1; 7 bases line up with TRBD2. Material: peripheral blood. CDR3 nucleotides: TGTGCCAGCAGCTTGGGGGAGGGAGTGGCCTACAATGAGCAGTTCTTC. It translates to CASSLGEGVAYNEQFF.